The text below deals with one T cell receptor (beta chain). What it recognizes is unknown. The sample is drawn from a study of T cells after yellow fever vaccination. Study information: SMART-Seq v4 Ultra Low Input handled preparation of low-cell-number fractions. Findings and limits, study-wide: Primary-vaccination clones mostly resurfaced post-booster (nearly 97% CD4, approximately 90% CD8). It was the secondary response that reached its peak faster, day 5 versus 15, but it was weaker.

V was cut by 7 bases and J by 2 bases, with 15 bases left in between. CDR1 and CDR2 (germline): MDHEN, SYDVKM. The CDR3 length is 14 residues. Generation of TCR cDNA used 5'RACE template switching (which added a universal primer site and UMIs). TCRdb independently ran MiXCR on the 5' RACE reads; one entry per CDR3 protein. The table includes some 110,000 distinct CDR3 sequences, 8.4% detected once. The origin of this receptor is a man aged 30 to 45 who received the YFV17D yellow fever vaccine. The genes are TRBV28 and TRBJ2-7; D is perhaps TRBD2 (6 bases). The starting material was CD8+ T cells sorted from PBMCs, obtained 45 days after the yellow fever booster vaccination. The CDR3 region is CASTVAGSTYEQYF. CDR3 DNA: TGTGCCAGCACCGTGGCGGGATCCACCTACGAGCAGTACTTC.